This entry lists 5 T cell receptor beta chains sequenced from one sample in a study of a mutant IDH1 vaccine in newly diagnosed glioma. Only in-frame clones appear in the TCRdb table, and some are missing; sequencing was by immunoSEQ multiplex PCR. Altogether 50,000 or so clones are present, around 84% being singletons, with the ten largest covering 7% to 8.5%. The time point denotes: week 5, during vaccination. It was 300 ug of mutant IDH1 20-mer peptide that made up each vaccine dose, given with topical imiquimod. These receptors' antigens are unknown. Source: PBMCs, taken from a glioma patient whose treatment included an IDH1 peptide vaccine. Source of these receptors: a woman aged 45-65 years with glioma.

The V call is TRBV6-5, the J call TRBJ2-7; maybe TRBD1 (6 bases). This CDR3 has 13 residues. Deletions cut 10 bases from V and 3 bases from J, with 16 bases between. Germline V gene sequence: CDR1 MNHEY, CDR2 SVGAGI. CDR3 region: CATRQNRDYEQYF. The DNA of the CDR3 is TGTGCCACCCGCCAAAACAGGGACTACGAGCAGTACTTC.

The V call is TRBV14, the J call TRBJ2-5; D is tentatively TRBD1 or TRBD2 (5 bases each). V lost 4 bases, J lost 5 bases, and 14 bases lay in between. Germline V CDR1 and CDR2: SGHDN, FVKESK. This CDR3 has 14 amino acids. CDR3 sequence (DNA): TGTGCCAGCAGCCCGGGACGGCGAACGGAGACCCAGTACTTC. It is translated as CASSPGRRTETQYF.

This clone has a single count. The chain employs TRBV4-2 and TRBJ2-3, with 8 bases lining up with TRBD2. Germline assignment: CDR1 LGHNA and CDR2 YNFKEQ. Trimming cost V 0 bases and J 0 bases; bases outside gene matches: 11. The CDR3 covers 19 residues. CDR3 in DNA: TGTGCCAGCAGCCAAGAGAGATTGAGGGCGGGGGGAAGCACAGATACGCAGTATTTT. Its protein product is CASSQERLRAGGSTDTQYF.

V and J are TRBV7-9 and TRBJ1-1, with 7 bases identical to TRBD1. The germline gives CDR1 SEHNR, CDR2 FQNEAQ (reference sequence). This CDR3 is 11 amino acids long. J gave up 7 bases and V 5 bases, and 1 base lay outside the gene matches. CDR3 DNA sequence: TGTGCCAGCAGCCGGGACAGTGAAGCTTTCTTT. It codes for CASSRDSEAFF.

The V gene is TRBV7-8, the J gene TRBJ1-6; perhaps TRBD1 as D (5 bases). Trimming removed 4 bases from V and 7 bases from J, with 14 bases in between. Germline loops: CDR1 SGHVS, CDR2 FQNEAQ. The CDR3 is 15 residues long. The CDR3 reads CASSWRSQANSPLHF. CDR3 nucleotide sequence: TGTGCCAGCAGCTGGCGGTCACAGGCGAATTCACCCCTCCACTTT.